These 2 T cell receptor beta chains were sequenced from one sample in a study of vaccination effects on CD4 cells after COVID-19. These receptors' antigens are unknown. TCRdb's copy holds only in-frame clones and misses some; the assay was immunoSEQ multiplex PCR. Among around 40,000 clones listed, roughly 70% were seen once. Expansion of antigen-specific CD4+ T cells with viral peptide pools was carried out by the ViraFEST assay before sequencing. Subsequent to a culture period of about ten days, CD4+ T cells were isolated. Their SARS-CoV-2 infection, verified by PCR, occurred between March and December 2020. The specimen comprised CD4+ T cells from PBMCs cultured with a peptide pool, sampled before COVID-19 vaccination. The source of these receptors is a human donor who had a prior SARS-CoV-2 infection.

The rearrangement uses TRBV7-8 and TRBJ2-1; 16 positions match TRBD2. The germline V gene encodes CDR1 SGHVS and CDR2 FQNEAQ. The junction had 9 bases not matched to a gene; V was cut back by 7 bases and J by 3 bases. The CDR3 loop spans 18 amino acids. DNA for the CDR3: TGTGCCAGCAACGCACCGGGACTAGCGGGAGGGCACTACAATGAGCAGTTCTTC. Translating it yields CASNAPGLAGGHYNEQFF. The complete variable domain, with remaining parts taken from reference TRBV7-8 and TRBJ2-1, reads GAGVSQSPRYKVAKRGQDVALRCDPISGHVSLFWYQQALGQGPEFLTYFQNEAQLDKSGLPSDRFFAERPEGSVSTLKIQRTQQEDSAVYLCASNAPGLAGGHYNEQFFGPGTRLTVL.

V usage is TRBV7-2 and J usage is TRBJ2-1; 7 nucleotides agree with TRBD2. With V trimmed by 1 base and J by 2 bases, 2 bases remained unmatched. This CDR3 comprises 15 residues. Germline lookup yields CDR1 SGHTA and CDR2 FQGNSA. CDR3 residues: CASSLGGGPYNEQFF. CDR3 DNA: TGTGCCAGCAGCTTAGGCGGGGGACCCTACAATGAGCAGTTCTTC.